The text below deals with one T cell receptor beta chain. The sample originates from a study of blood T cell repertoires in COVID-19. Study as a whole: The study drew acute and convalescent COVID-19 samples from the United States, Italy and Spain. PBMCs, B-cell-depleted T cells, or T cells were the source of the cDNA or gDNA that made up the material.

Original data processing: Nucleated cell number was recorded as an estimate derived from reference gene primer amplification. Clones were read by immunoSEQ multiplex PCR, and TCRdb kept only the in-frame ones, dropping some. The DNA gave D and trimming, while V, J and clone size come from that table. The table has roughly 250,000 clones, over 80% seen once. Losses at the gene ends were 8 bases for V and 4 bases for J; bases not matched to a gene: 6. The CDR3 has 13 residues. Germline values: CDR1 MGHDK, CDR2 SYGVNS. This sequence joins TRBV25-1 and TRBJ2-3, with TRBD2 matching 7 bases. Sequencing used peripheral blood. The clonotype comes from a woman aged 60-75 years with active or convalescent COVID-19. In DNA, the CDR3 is TGTGCCAGCGGCGGGAGAGTCCCAGATACGCAGTATTTT. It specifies CASGGRVPDTQYF.